This T cell receptor (beta chain) was found in a study of blood T cell repertoires in COVID-19. Study as a whole: Acute and convalescent COVID-19 samples came from the United States, Italy and Spain.

As originally analysed: How many nucleated cells were present was estimated from reference gene primer amplification. The assay was immunoSEQ multiplex PCR, and TCRdb's table has in-frame clones only and misses some. For V, J and clone size, that table is used; D and trimming come from the DNA. The top ten clones hold around 10% of a sample with 250,000 to 350,000 clones, about nine tenths of them seen once. Specimen: peripheral blood. The clonotype comes from a woman aged 25 to 39 with COVID-19, enrolled during active disease.

The CDR3 loop reads CASSMDRAPYTEAFF. CDR3 nucleotides: TGTGCCAGTAGTATGGACAGGGCCCCGTACACTGAAGCTTTCTTT. The chain couples TRBV19 to TRBJ1-1, with 8 bases matching TRBD1. The germline gives CDR1 LNHDA, CDR2 SQIVND (reference sequence). The CDR3 length is 15 residues. The V and J ends lost 3 bases and 3 bases, in that order; junction bases with no gene match: 6.